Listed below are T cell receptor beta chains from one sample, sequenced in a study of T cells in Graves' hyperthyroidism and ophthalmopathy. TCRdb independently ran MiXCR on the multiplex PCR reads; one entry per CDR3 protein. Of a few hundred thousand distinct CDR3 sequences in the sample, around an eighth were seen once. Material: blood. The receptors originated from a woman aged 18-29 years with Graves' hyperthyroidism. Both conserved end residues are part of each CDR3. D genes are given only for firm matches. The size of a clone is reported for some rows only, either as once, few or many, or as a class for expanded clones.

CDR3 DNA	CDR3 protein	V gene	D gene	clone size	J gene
TGTGCCAGCAGTGAATATATAGATACGCAGTATTTT	CASSEYIDTQYF	TRBV6-1	-	-	TRBJ2-3
TGTGCCAGTAGTATTTTCGGGAGGGGCCCAGATACGCAGTATTTT	CASSIFGRGPDTQYF	TRBV19	TRBD2	-	TRBJ2-3
TGTGCCTGGAGTGTACTCTCCGGGGGCTTGGACATTCAGTACTTC	CAWSVLSGGLDIQYF	TRBV30	-	-	TRBJ2-4
TGTGCCAGCAGGGGACAGGGGGCGCCTTCTGGAAACACCATATATTTT	CASRGQGAPSGNTIYF	TRBV12-3/TRBV12-4	TRBD1	-	TRBJ1-3
TGTGCCATCAGTGATTATGAAAACTATGGCTACACCTTC	CAISDYENYGYTF	TRBV10-3	-	-	TRBJ1-2
TGCAGTGCCCAGCCCCCAGCGTACCAAGAGACCCAGTACTTC	CSAQPPAYQETQYF	TRBV20-1	-	many	TRBJ2-5
TGTGCCAGCTCACCGGAAGAGACCCAGTACTTC	CASSPEETQYF	TRBV18	-	many	TRBJ2-5
TGTGCCACCGTAGCGGGAGAGTTGGGTTACGAGCAGTACTTC	CATVAGELGYEQYF	TRBV10-3	TRBD2	many	TRBJ2-7
TGTGCCAGCAGCTTAAAAGGGACTAGCGGGAGGGGAGACGAGCAGTACTTC	CASSLKGTSGRGDEQYF	TRBV7-3	TRBD2	-	TRBJ2-7
TGTGCCAGCAGTTTAAGGGCAGGGGAGACCTACGAGCAGTACTTC	CASSLRAGETYEQYF	TRBV28	-	-	TRBJ2-7
TGTGCCAGCAGTTTACGCCAGTACAACTATGGCTACACCTTC	CASSLRQYNYGYTF	TRBV12-3/TRBV12-4	-	many	TRBJ1-2
TGTGCCAGTAGTATAGATGACGGATATGTCTACGAGCAGTACTTC	CASSIDDGYVYEQYF	TRBV19	-	-	TRBJ2-7
TGTGCCAGTAGTATAGGGACAGTTATGAACACTGAAGCTTTCTTT	CASSIGTVMNTEAFF	TRBV19	-	-	TRBJ1-1
TGTGCCAGCAGCGCAGGGACTAGCGGGACGGGCACCGGGGAGCTGTTTTTT	CASSAGTSGTGTGELFF	TRBV5-4	TRBD2	-	TRBJ2-2
TGTGCCAGCAGCTCAGACAGGGGGAAGACCCAGTACTTC	CASSSDRGKTQYF	TRBV7-3	TRBD1	many	TRBJ2-5
TGTGCCAGCAGCTTAGAAAACGGGGCGGACTATGGCTACACCTTC	CASSLENGADYGYTF	TRBV7-9	-	-	TRBJ1-2
TGCGCCAGCTCTGGGCCGGGGGCGGGTGGTTACGAGCAGTACTTC	CASSGPGAGGYEQYF	TRBV10-2	-	many	TRBJ2-7
TGTGCCAGCACGCGACAGAACACTGAAGCTTTCTTT	CASTRQNTEAFF	TRBV2	-	-	TRBJ1-1
TGCAGTGCCCAGCGGACAGTAGGCACTGAAGCTTTCTTT	CSAQRTVGTEAFF	TRBV20-1	-	many	TRBJ1-1
TGTGCCAGCAGCCGGGGCGGGAGCGGTTCAGATACGCAGTATTTT	CASSRGGSGSDTQYF	TRBV5-4	TRBD2	once	TRBJ2-3
TGTGCCAGCAGCCTACGACAGGGTCTGGACACTGAAGCTTTCTTT	CASSLRQGLDTEAFF	TRBV9	TRBD1	-	TRBJ1-1
TGTGCCAGCAGCCAAGGAGGCGGGAGTGGTTACGAGCAGTACTTC	CASSQGGGSGYEQYF	TRBV3-1	TRBD2	many	TRBJ2-7
TGTGCCTGGCAGGTAGGAGCGGGAGTAGGGAATGAGCAGTTCTTC	CAWQVGAGVGNEQFF	TRBV30	TRBD2	few	TRBJ2-1
TGTGCCAGCAGCCACGATCCGCTAGGAGGGGAATATCAGCCCCAGCATTTT	CASSHDPLGGEYQPQHF	TRBV3-1	-	few	TRBJ1-5
TGTGCCAGCAGAAACTTGACAGGGGATGAAAAACTGTTTTTT	CASRNLTGDEKLFF	TRBV2	TRBD1	many	TRBJ1-4
TGTGCCAGCAGTTTTAAAGGCTCCTATAATTCACCCCTCCACTTT	CASSFKGSYNSPLHF	TRBV27	-	-	TRBJ1-6
TGTGCCACCAGCTTCCCTGCCGCTGGGGCAGGGAGGAAAGCTTTCTTT	CATSFPAAGAGRKAFF	TRBV15	-	many	TRBJ1-1
TGTGCCATCAGTGACACAGATACGCAGTATTTT	CAISDTDTQYF	TRBV10-3	-	many	TRBJ2-3
TGTGCCAGCAGCCGACCAGACAGGGGGGAAACTGAAGCTTTCTTT	CASSRPDRGETEAFF	TRBV3-1	TRBD1	many	TRBJ1-1
TGCAGTGCTATTAAGCGGGAGGGTGCCTACAATGAGCAGTTCTTC	CSAIKREGAYNEQFF	TRBV20-1	TRBD2	many	TRBJ2-1
TGTGCCTGGAGTGGGGACAGAACCAATCAGCCCCAGCATTTT	CAWSGDRTNQPQHF	TRBV30	TRBD1	many	TRBJ1-5
TGTGCCAGCCGTCTCACCGAGCAGTACTTC	CASRLTEQYF	TRBV2	-	many	TRBJ2-7
TGTGCCAGCAGCCGAACCCGGGGGACTGAAGCTTTCTTT	CASSRTRGTEAFF	TRBV7-3	-	many	TRBJ1-1
TGTGCCAGTAGTATAGGAGTACGGCGTACTGAAGCTTTCTTT	CASSIGVRRTEAFF	TRBV19	-	few	TRBJ1-1
TGTGCCAGCAGATCCCGCGGGATCGCCAAAAACATTCAGTACTTC	CASRSRGIAKNIQYF	TRBV6-1	-	-	TRBJ2-4